This T cell receptor (beta chain) is drawn from a study of T cell responses to AZD1222 COVID-19 vaccine. Libraries were prepared by immunoSEQ multiplex PCR; TCRdb keeps only in-frame clonotypes and omits some of them. In the table there are hundreds of thousands of clones, 90% to 95% of which are singletons. The germline V gene has CDR1 MNHNS and CDR2 SASEGT. Trimming at V came to 6 bases and at J to 7 bases, leaving 2 bases not matched to a gene. The CDR3 is made up of 14 amino acids. This clone was counted once. Sample: peripheral blood, taken on day 0 of MenACWY control vaccination. V gene TRBV6-1 combines with J gene TRBJ2-3; 15 bases line up with TRBD2. The sequence was collected from an adult in good health. The DNA of the CDR3 is TGTGCCAGCAGGGGGACTAGCGGGGGGTATACGCAGTATTTT. Translated, it gives CASRGTSGGYTQYF.